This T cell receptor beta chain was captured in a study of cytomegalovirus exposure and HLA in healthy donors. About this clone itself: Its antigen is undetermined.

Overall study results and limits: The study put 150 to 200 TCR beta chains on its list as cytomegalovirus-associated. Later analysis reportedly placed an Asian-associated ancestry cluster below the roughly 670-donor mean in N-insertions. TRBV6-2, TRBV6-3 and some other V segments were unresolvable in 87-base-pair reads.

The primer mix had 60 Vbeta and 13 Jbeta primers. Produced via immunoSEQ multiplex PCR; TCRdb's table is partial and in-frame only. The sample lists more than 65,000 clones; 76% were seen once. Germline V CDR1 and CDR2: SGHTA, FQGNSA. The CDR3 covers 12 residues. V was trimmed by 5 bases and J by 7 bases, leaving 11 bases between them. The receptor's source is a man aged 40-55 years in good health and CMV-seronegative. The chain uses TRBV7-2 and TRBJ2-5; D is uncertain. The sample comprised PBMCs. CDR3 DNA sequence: TGTGCCAGCAGCCTAATTGTTTGGACCCAGTACTTC. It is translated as CASSLIVWTQYF.